Below, 5 T cell receptor beta chains from the same sample are listed, as sequenced in a study of CD8 T cells in ankylosing spondylitis. Study-wide findings and caveats: In ankylosing spondylitis blood, a motif of several highly homologous TCR beta variants appeared characteristic.

TCRdb redid the calling of the 5' RACE reads with MiXCR, one entry per CDR3 protein. The repertoire includes 800,000 to 900,000 distinct CDR3 sequences, over 9.5% of them detected once, and roughly 0.51% sits in the top ten. For these TCRs, the target antigens are not known. The sequenced sample consisted of blood, either unsorted or a sorted T cell fraction (not recorded which). The receptor set was obtained from a male donor with ankylosing spondylitis.

This clonotype was found a few times. This rearrangement joins TRBV6-1 to TRBJ2-7, with TRBD2 identical over 7 bases. V lost 8 bases and J lost 0; bases outside the gene matches: 7. The CDR3 contains 14 residues. Germline lookup yields CDR1 MNHNS and CDR2 SASEGT. The CDR3 region has the DNA TGTGCCAGCGGGGAAGCGGGGATCTCCTACGAGCAGTACTTC. Translating gives CASGEAGISYEQYF.

The genes are TRBV7-3 and TRBJ1-1; the match to TRBD1 covers 9 bases. The CDR3 has 15 amino acids. The trim removed 5 bases at V and 4 bases at J, leaving 8 bases unmatched. Germline CDR1 SGHTA, CDR2 FQGTGA. Here the CDR3 DNA reads TGTGCCAGCAGCCTACAGGGGGCGCGAGTCACTGAAGCTTTCTTT. It yields the protein CASSLQGARVTEAFF.

This clonotype was detected ten times or more. The chain carries TRBV5-1 and TRBJ2-5, with a tentative D call TRBD1 (7 bases). The CDR3 runs 14 residues. The V end was cut by 4 bases, the J end by 5 bases, with 15 bases between. The germline V gene encodes CDR1 SGHRS and CDR2 YFSETQ. Here the CDR3 DNA reads TGCGCCAGCAGCGACCGACAGGGAGGCGAGACCCAGTACTTC. It codes for CASSDRQGGETQYF. Combining the CDR3 with reference TRBV5-1 and TRBJ2-5 gives the whole variable domain KAGVTQTPRYLIKTRGQQVTLSCSPISGHRSVSWYQQTPGQGLQFLFEYFSETQRNKGNFPGRFSGRQFSNSRSEMNVSTLELGDSALYLCASSDRQGGETQYFGPGTRLLVL.

The chain recombines TRBV4-2 with TRBJ2-5; 7 bases match TRBD2. From germline, CDR1 is LGHNA and CDR2 YNFKEQ. There are 15 residues in the CDR3. The V segment lost 0 bases and the J segment 0 bases; nucleotides outside the gene matches: 1. The CDR3 spells CASSQELAYQETQYF. CDR3 nucleotide sequence: TGTGCCAGCAGCCAAGAACTAGCGTACCAAGAGACCCAGTACTTC.

In this sample, this clonotype turned up a few times. The rearrangement links TRBV6-2 or TRBV6-3 to TRBJ1-5; D gene ambiguous. CDR1 and CDR2 (germline): MNHEY, SVGEGT. The CDR3 has 14 amino acids. Trimming removed 6 bases at V and 1 base at J, with 10 bases between. CDR3 DNA: TGTGCCAGCAGCACACCCTCAAGCAATCAGCCCCAGCATTTT. Amino acid sequence: CASSTPSSNQPQHF.